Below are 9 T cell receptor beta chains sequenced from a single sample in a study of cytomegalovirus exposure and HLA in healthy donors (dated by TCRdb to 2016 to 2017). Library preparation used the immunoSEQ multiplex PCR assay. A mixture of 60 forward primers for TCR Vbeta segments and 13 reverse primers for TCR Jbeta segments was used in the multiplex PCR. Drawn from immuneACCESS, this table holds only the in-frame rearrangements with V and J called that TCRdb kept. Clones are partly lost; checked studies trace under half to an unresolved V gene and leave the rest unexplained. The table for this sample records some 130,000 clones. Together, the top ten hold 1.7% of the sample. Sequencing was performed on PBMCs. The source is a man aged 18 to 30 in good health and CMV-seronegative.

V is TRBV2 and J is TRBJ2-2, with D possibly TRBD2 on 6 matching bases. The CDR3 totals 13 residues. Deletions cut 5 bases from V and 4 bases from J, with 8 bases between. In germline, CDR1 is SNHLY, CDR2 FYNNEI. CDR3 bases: TGTGCCAGCAGTTCGGGAGTCACCGGGGAGCTGTTTTTT. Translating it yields CASSSGVTGELFF. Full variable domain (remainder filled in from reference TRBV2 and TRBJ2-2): EPEVTQTPSHQVTQMGQEVILRCVPISNHLYFYWYRQILGQKVEFLVSFYNNEISEKSEIFDDQFSVERPDGSNFTLKIRSTKLEDSAMYFCASSSGVTGELFFGEGSRLTVL.

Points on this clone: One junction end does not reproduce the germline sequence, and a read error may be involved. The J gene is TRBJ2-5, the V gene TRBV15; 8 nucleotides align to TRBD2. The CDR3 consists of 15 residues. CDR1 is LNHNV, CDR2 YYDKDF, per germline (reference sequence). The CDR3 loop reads CATSLPGLGQGTQYF. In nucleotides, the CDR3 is TGTGCCACCAGCCTACCGGGACTAGGACAAGGGACCCAGTACTTC.

The CDR3 nucleotides read TGTGCCAGCAGCCGCGACAGCTATGGCTACACCTTC. Translation: CASSRDSYGYTF. The gene calls are TRBV7-9 and TRBJ1-2; possible D gene TRBD1, 5 bases. CDR3 size: 12 residues. The V gene lost 5 bases and the J gene lost 4 bases, with 8 bases spanning the gap. The germline V gene encodes CDR1 SEHNR and CDR2 FQNEAQ (reference sequence). Complete variable domain (other parts from reference TRBV7-9 and TRBJ1-2): DTGVSQNPRHKITKRGQNVTFRCDPISEHNRLYWYRQTLGQGPEFLTYFQNEAQLEKSRLLSDRFSAERPKGSFSTLEIQRTEQGDSAMYLCASSRDSYGYTFGSGTRLTVV.

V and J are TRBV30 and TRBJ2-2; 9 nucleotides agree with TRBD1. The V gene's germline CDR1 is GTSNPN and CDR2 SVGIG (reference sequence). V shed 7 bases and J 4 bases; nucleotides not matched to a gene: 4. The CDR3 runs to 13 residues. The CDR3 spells CASRQGGTGELFF. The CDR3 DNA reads TGTGCCTCCCGACAGGGGGGCACCGGGGAGCTGTTTTTT.

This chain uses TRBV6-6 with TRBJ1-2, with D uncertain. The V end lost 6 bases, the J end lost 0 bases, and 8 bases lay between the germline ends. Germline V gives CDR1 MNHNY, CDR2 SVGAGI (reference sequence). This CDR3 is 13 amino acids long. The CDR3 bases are TGTGCCAGCAGGGCAGATTCTAACTATGGCTACACCTTC. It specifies CASRADSNYGYTF.

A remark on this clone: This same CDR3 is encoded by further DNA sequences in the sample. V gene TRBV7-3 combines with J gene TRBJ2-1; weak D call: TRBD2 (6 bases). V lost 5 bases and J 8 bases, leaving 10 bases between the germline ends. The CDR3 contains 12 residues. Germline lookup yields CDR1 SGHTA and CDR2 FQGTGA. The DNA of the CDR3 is TGTGCCAGCAGCGGCCCGGGGGATGAGCAGTTCTTC. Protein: CASSGPGDEQFF.

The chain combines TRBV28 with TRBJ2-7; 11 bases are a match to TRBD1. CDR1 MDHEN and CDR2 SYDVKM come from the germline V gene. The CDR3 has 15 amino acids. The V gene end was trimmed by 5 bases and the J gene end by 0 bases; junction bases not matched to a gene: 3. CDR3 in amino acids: CASSVGTGGSYEQYF. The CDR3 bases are TGTGCCAGCAGTGTCGGGACAGGGGGCTCCTACGAGCAGTACTTC.

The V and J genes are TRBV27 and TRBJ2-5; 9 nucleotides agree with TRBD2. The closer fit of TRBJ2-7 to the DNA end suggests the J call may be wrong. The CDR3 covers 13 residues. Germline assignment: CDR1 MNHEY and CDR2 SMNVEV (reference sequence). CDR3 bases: TGTGCCAGCAGATATAGCGGGGGCTACGAGCAGTACTTC. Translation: CASRYSGGYEQYF.

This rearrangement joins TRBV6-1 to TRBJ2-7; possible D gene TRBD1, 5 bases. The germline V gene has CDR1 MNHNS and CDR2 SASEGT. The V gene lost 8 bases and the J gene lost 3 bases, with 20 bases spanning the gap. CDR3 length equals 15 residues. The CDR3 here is CASGSDKFGLYEQYF. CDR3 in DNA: TGTGCCAGCGGGTCGGACAAATTTGGGCTCTACGAGCAGTACTTC.